The 27 T cell receptor beta chains listed next were all sequenced from one sample in a study of blood T cells in healthy people across ages. A J-beta primer mix and a sample-barcoded 5' primer were used in a second PCR of about 7 to 12 cycles. TCRdb redid the calling of the 5' RACE reads with MiXCR, one entry per CDR3 protein. The table records about a million distinct CDR3 sequences, approximately 50% of them present only once. Sequenced material: blood. All receptors come from a woman aged 55 to 70 in good health.

Here the CDR3 DNA reads TGCGCCAGCAGCCAAGGAGCGAACCAGGCCATTTATCCCTCGTATGGCTACACCTTC. This translates into CASSQGANQAIYPSYGYTF. V gene TRBV4-1 combines with J gene TRBJ1-2; D remains unclear. The CDR3 spans 19 residues. Looked up from germline, CDR1 is MGHRA and CDR2 is YSYEKL. V was clipped by 1 base and J by 5 bases, with 26 bases between them.

This clonotype was seen more than once but under ten times. V and J are TRBV29-1 and TRBJ2-5; 10 bases map to TRBD1. Germline V lookup: CDR1 SQVTM, CDR2 ANQGSEA. The V gene end was trimmed by 6 bases and the J gene end by 11 bases; junction bases not matched to a gene: 12. CDR3 size: 13 residues. Here the CDR3 reads CSVDRGQGTEQYF. Written as DNA, the CDR3 is TGCAGCGTAGACAGGGGACAGGGGACGGAGCAGTACTTC.

As to this clonotype: A junction end diverges from the germline sequence, so it may reflect a read error. This sequence joins TRBV27 and TRBJ2-7; D is ambiguous. Germline loops: CDR1 MNHEY, CDR2 SMNVEV (reference sequence). CDR3 size: 14 residues. CDR3 sequence: CAGSRKPTTYEQYF. The CDR3 DNA follows: TGTGCCGGCAGCCGCAAGCCTACTACCTACGAGCAGTACTTC.

The rearrangement links TRBV7-6 to TRBJ2-3; 14 bases line up with TRBD2. V was clipped by 4 bases and J by 5 bases; unmatched bases: 8. The CDR3 consists of 17 residues. Germline CDR1 reads SGHVS; CDR2 reads FNYEAQ. The CDR3 nucleotides read TGTGCCAGCAGCTCCATGACTAGCGGGAGGGCCGTAGATACGCAGTATTTT. This sequence encodes CASSSMTSGRAVDTQYF.

The chain joins TRBV28 to TRBJ2-5, with 7 positions matching TRBD2. V was pared by 4 bases and J by 4 bases, with 9 bases of the junction left unmatched. Per germline, CDR1 MDHEN and CDR2 SYDVKM. The CDR3 extends over 15 amino acids. Here the CDR3 reads CASSSLSREGETQYF. CDR3 in DNA: TGTGCCAGCAGTTCCTTGAGCAGGGAGGGAGAGACCCAGTACTTC.

The rearrangement uses TRBV7-8 and TRBJ2-1; D uncertain. Looked up from germline, CDR1 is SGHVS and CDR2 is FQNEAQ. There are 14 residues in the CDR3. V was shortened by 1 base and J by 6 bases, with 10 bases between the two germline ends. The CDR3 spells CASSLETVPNEQFF. The CDR3 coding sequence is TGTGCCAGCAGCTTAGAAACAGTGCCCAATGAGCAGTTCTTC.

The chain links TRBV12-3 or TRBV12-4 to TRBJ2-3; D remains ambiguous. V was pared by 2 bases and J by 1 base, with 13 bases between. This CDR3 is built from 16 residues. The CDR3 DNA sequence: TGTGCCAGCAGTTTAACGAGCAGTAATCGCACAGATACGCAGTATTTT. Protein product: CASSLTSSNRTDTQYF.

Details on this clonotype: One base away lies a much larger clone, so this may be a sequencing read error. The chain links TRBV4-2 to TRBJ2-7; 9 bases map to TRBD2. The end of the DNA is better explained by TRBJ2-1, so the J call may be wrong. The germline V gene encodes CDR1 LGHNA and CDR2 YNFKEQ. The length of the CDR3 is 15 residues. CDR3 sequence reads: CASSPGREGLGEQFF. The CDR3 DNA follows: TGTGCCAGCAGCCCCGGGCGGGAGGGCTTGGGTGAGCAGTTCTTC.

This chain joins TRBV29-1 and TRBJ2-1; 7 bases line up with TRBD2. This CDR3 region has 13 residues. The V gene's germline CDR1 is SQVTM and CDR2 ANQGSEA. J gave up 5 bases and V 4 bases, and 5 bases lay outside the gene matches. This chain's CDR3 is CSVGLAQDNEQFF. In nucleotides, the CDR3 is TGCAGCGTTGGACTAGCTCAAGACAATGAGCAGTTCTTC.

The chain joins TRBV19 to TRBJ2-7; 8 bases are shared with TRBD1. CDR3 size: 15 residues. CDR1 and CDR2 (germline): LNHDA, SQIVND (reference sequence). Germline trimming cut 5 bases from V and 7 bases from J; bases unmatched to any gene: 13. The CDR3 sequence is CASSWTGTGFGEQYF. The CDR3 region has the DNA TGTGCCAGTAGTTGGACCGGGACAGGTTTCGGTGAGCAGTACTTC.

This clonotype was picked up a small number of times. The genes are TRBV4-1 and TRBJ1-1; D remains unclear. CDR3 length: 13 amino acids. Germline V gene sequence: CDR1 MGHRA, CDR2 YSYEKL. The V end was cut by 4 bases, the J end by 5 bases, with 11 bases between. CDR3 nucleotide sequence: TGCGCCAGCAGCCTTGAGCGCGGGACTGAAGCTTTCTTT. Its protein is CASSLERGTEAFF.

This clonotype was counted between two and nine times. This chain connects TRBV29-1 to TRBJ2-5, with D perhaps TRBD2 (6 bases). The CDR3 is made up of 13 amino acids. V lost 3 bases to trimming and J lost 3 bases, with 11 bases between them. Looked up from germline, CDR1 is SQVTM and CDR2 is ANQGSEA. The CDR3 DNA is TGCAGCGTTGACGGGGGTAGGGAAGAGACCCAGTACTTC. Translated: CSVDGGREETQYF.

This clonotype appeared a single time. This rearrangement joins TRBV24-1 to TRBJ2-3, with D possibly matching TRBD2 (6 bases). Trimming pared 0 bases from V and 4 bases from J, leaving 19 bases between. CDR1 KGHDR and CDR2 SFDVKD come from the germline V gene. This CDR3 comprises 18 residues. The CDR3 region is CATSDLGGGTPLADTQYF. The CDR3 coding sequence is TGTGCCACCAGTGATTTGGGCGGAGGGACCCCCTTGGCAGATACGCAGTATTTT.

There are a few counts of this clonotype. V usage is TRBV12-3 or TRBV12-4 and J usage is TRBJ2-3; 8 bases are shared with TRBD1. CDR3 length: 15 residues. V shed 3 bases, J shed 6 bases, and the junction held 8 bases outside the gene matches. For the CDR3, the DNA is TGTGCCAGCAGTTTCGGACAGGGTCCGGCGGATACGCAGTATTTT. Its protein is CASSFGQGPADTQYF.

The chain has TRBV25-1 and TRBJ2-1, with 7 nucleotides matching TRBD2. V shed 2 bases and J 9 bases; nucleotides not matched to a gene: 31. The length of the CDR3 is 22 residues. The V gene's germline CDR1 is MGHDK and CDR2 SYGVNS. In DNA form, the CDR3 reads TGTGCCAGCAGTGAAAGGGCTTCCAGCCCCAAAAGACCCGAGCGGGACTTTCTTGAGCAGTTCTTC. Protein: CASSERASSPKRPERDFLEQFF.

The chain couples TRBV5-1 to TRBJ1-2, with TRBD1 matching over 7 bases. This CDR3 spans 14 amino acids. Germline-derived CDR1 and CDR2 are SGHRS and YFSETQ. V trimming: 0 bases; J trimming: 4 bases; junction bases outside the gene matches: 3. CDR3 sequence reads: CASSLEGGFYGYTF. The CDR3 nucleotides are TGCGCCAGCAGCTTGGAAGGGGGCTTCTATGGCTACACCTTC.

This clonotype was seen only a few times. The junction departs from the called germline gene at one end, perhaps through a read error. This sequence joins TRBV7-9 and TRBJ2-3; a weak D match, TRBD1 (6 bases). The CDR3 covers 15 residues. From germline, CDR1 is SEHNR and CDR2 FQNEAQ (reference sequence). In DNA, the CDR3 is TGTGCCAGCAGCCCACCAGGGGTTGTCACACATACGCAGTATTTT. Encoded protein: CASSPPGVVTHTQYF.

A note on this clonotype: The junction departs from the called germline gene at one end, perhaps through a read error. The chain recombines TRBV15 with TRBJ1-4, with D unresolved. In germline, CDR1 is LNHNV, CDR2 YYDKDF (reference sequence). CDR3 length: 15 amino acids. CDR3 residues: CASSRHREKNEKLFF. CDR3 DNA: TGTGCCTCCAGCAGACACCGGGAGAAAAATGAAAAACTGTTTTTT. Variable domain in full (rest from reference TRBV15 and TRBJ1-4): DAMVIQNPRYQVTQFGKPVTLSCSQTLNHNVMYWYQQKSSQAPKLLFHYYDKDFNNEADTPDNFQSRRPNTSFCFLDIRSPGLGDTAMYLCASSRHREKNEKLFFGSGTQLSVL.

The V gene is TRBV29-1, the J gene TRBJ2-7; 9 nucleotides align to TRBD1. Germline V gives CDR1 SQVTM, CDR2 ANQGSEA. V was clipped by 0 bases and J by 0 bases; unmatched bases: 6. CDR3 length: 16 residues. In DNA form, the CDR3 reads TGCAGCGTTGAAGAAAGTACAGGGGGCCGCTCCTACGAGCAGTACTTC. Translation gives CSVEESTGGRSYEQYF.

This clonotype was seen once. The chain couples TRBV18 to TRBJ1-2; TRBD1 is a possible D gene (6 bases). V was shortened by 3 bases and J by 6 bases, with 11 bases between the two germline ends. Per the germline V gene, CDR1 is KGHSH and CDR2 is LQKENI. The CDR3 contains 13 residues. The CDR3 spells CASSPWDTDGYTF. The DNA for the CDR3 is TGTGCCAGCTCACCTTGGGACACAGATGGCTACACCTTC. Looking up the rest from reference TRBV18 and TRBJ1-2 gives the full variable domain: NAGVMQNPRHLVRRRGQEARLRCSPMKGHSHVYWYRQLPEEGLKFMVYLQKENIIDESGMPKERFSAEFPKEGPSILRIQQVVRGDSAAYFCASSPWDTDGYTFGSGTRLTVV.

This rearrangement joins TRBV9 to TRBJ2-3, with D unclear. V shed 2 bases and J shed 6 bases, with 7 bases lying between them. CDR1 and CDR2 (germline): SGDLS, YYNGEE. CDR3 length: 12 residues. CDR3 DNA sequence: TGTGCCAGCAGCGTCGCTCCGGATACGCAGTATTTT. It encodes CASSVAPDTQYF.

The rearrangement joins TRBV12-3 or TRBV12-4 to TRBJ2-3; 9 bases match TRBD2. Trimming removed 6 bases from V and 1 base from J; junction bases left unmatched: 11. This CDR3 comprises 17 residues. The CDR3 DNA follows: TGTGCCAGCAGCCCTGGCGGGAGGGCTGGGGGCACAGATACGCAGTATTTT. Its protein product is CASSPGGRAGGTDTQYF.

The chain links TRBV4-2 to TRBJ2-1; 7 bases match TRBD2. The J call may be in error: the DNA end matches TRBJ2-7 better. CDR3 size: 17 residues. CDR1 and CDR2 (germline): LGHNA, YNFKEQ. The CDR3 DNA sequence: TGTGCCAGCAGCCAAGGCAGGAGGACTAGTCCCTACAATGAGCAGTACTTC. It encodes CASSQGRRTSPYNEQYF.

V usage is TRBV4-2 and J usage is TRBJ2-1; unclear D gene. This CDR3 contains 15 residues. The ends were cut back, 4 bases at V and 6 bases at J, with 16 bases in the middle. In germline, CDR1 is LGHNA, CDR2 YNFKEQ. The chain's CDR3 is CASSPLAAERNEQFF. The CDR3 nucleotides are TGTGCCAGCAGCCCACTGGCCGCCGAGCGCAATGAGCAGTTCTTC.

This clonotype was counted a few times. The rearrangement links TRBV21-1 to TRBJ2-1; the table's D call TRBD2 went unverified against the DNA. TRBV21-1 is termed a pseudogene. The CDR3 is 14 residues long. The DNA for the CDR3 is TGTGCCAGCAGCAAACTAGCGGGAGGCAATGAGCAGTTCTTC. Translation gives CASSKLAGGNEQFF.

V and J are TRBV15 and TRBJ2-7, with D perhaps assigned TRBD1 or TRBD2 (5 bases each). The J call may be wrong; the DNA end is better matched by TRBJ2-5. The V gene's germline CDR1 is LNHNV and CDR2 YYDKDF (reference sequence). This CDR3 has 15 amino acids. The CDR3 loop is CATSSGTEFQETQYF. CDR3 bases: TGTGCCACCAGCAGCGGGACCGAATTCCAAGAGACCCAGTACTTC.

This chain links TRBV20-1 with TRBJ2-7; D may be TRBD2 (5 bases). Germline CDR1 DFQATT, CDR2 SNEGSKA (reference sequence). The CDR3 has 14 residues. V was cut by 6 bases and J by 2 bases, with 17 bases left in between. CDR3 residues: CSAQRPGFPYEQYF. The CDR3 DNA sequence: TGCAGTGCGCAGCGGCCGGGGTTTCCCTACGAGCAGTACTTC.